A selection of T cell receptor beta chains follows, all from one sample in a study of T cell clonotyping in hematopoietic cell transplantation. Produced via immunoSEQ multiplex PCR; TCRdb's table is partial and in-frame only. The sample has about 14,000 clones, over 85% seen once. Sample: PBMCs, taken 30 days after allogeneic stem cell transplant. These receptors came from a male patient aged 60-69 years who had an allogeneic stem cell transplant from an unrelated donor, so the T cells may come from the graft donor. Some clones in this sample may be carry-over from other donors' samples. Both conserved end residues are part of each CDR3. Fields, in order: clone size, V gene, J gene, D gene, CDR3 DNA, CDR3 protein. The D gene is left open where the match is weak. The listing skips clone size in some rows; elsewhere it reads once, few, many or a size class.

once	TRBV7-2	TRBJ1-2	-	TGTGCCAGCAGCTTAGGGCGGGTGGGGGTTTTTAACTATGGCTACACCTTC	CASSLGRVGVFNYGYTF
-	TRBV11-2	TRBJ2-5	-	TGTGCCAGCAGCTCTTTGGGCGCGCAAGAGACCCAGTACTTC	CASSSLGAQETQYF
-	TRBV19	TRBJ1-1	-	TGTGCCAGTAGTTCTTTTGACGGATCTTGGGCTGAAGCTTTCTTT	CASSSFDGSWAEAFF
-	TRBV4-3	TRBJ2-7	-	TGCGCCAGCAGCCAAGGCTCAGGTCGCTCCTACGAGCAGTACTTC	CASSQGSGRSYEQYF
-	TRBV7-9	TRBJ2-5	TRBD2	TGTGCCAGCAGCTTAGCGGGGGGGAGGGCCCAGTACTTC	CASSLAGGRAQYF
once	TRBV2	TRBJ2-3	-	TGTGCCAGCAGTGGGGTCGGCGGGCCCCTCTGGGGGCAGTATTTT	CASSGVGGPLWGQYF
-	TRBV5-1	TRBJ1-2	-	TGCGCCAGCAGCTTCGGTAATTACTATGGCTACACCTTC	CASSFGNYYGYTF
-	TRBV10-3	TRBJ2-2	TRBD1	TGTGCCATCAGTTCTACAGGGGGCGGCACCGGGGAGCTGTTTTTT	CAISSTGGGTGELFF
-	TRBV6-1	TRBJ1-2	-	TGTGCCAGCAGTGAAGTACGGGTGAACTATGGCTACACCTTC	CASSEVRVNYGYTF
-	TRBV5-6	TRBJ2-7	-	TGTGCCAGCAGCGACCTCACGGGGGCGACCTACGAGCAGTACTTC	CASSDLTGATYEQYF
-	TRBV18	TRBJ1-4	-	TGTGCCAGCTCACCAGCAGGGGTCGAAAAACTGTTTTTT	CASSPAGVEKLFF
-	TRBV6-1	TRBJ2-5	-	TGTGCCAGCCTCATGGGGGAGACCCAGTACTTC	CASLMGETQYF
-	TRBV9	TRBJ2-3	-	TGTGCCAGCAGCTCGACAGGAACAAGTAGCACAGATACGCAGTATTTT	CASSSTGTSSTDTQYF
-	TRBV30	TRBJ1-6	-	TGTGCCTGGAGTGTATTGGGTCCACCCCTCCACTTT	CAWSVLGPPLHF
-	TRBV27	TRBJ1-6	-	TGTGCCAGCAGTCCTCTTCCGATGGAGAATTCACCCCTCCACTTT	CASSPLPMENSPLHF
-	TRBV5-6	TRBJ1-2	-	TGTGCCAGCAGCTTGGGAGAAAGGGGCTACACCTTC	CASSLGERGYTF
-	TRBV5-6	TRBJ1-2	TRBD1	TGTGCCAGCAGCACCCGGGACAGAATCTATGGCTACACCTTC	CASSTRDRIYGYTF
-	TRBV10-3	TRBJ2-7	-	TGTGCCATCAGTGAGTCCGGGTCCTACGAGCAGTACTTC	CAISESGSYEQYF
-	TRBV5-8	TRBJ2-3	-	TGTGCCAGCAGCTTGGCGTTGGTAGTCCCAGATACGCAGTATTTT	CASSLALVVPDTQYF
-	TRBV19	TRBJ1-3	-	TGTGCCAGTAGTCTCGGGACCCCACGAAACACCATATATTTT	CASSLGTPRNTIYF
-	TRBV5-8	TRBJ2-5	-	TGTGCCAGCAGCTTACAGGGCCCAGGGACCCAGTACTTC	CASSLQGPGTQYF
-	TRBV6-6	TRBJ1-3	-	TGTGCCAGCAGGCCACAGGTATCCTCTGGAAACACCATATATTTT	CASRPQVSSGNTIYF
-	TRBV6-6	TRBJ2-5	-	TGTGCCAGCACCGGCGATGGGGCTGTAGAGACCCAGTACTTC	CASTGDGAVETQYF
-	TRBV7-8	TRBJ2-7	-	TGTGCCAGCAGCTTAGCGGAGGCGGGGGCTGGGTCCTACGAGCAGTACTTC	CASSLAEAGAGSYEQYF
-	TRBV7-2	TRBJ1-1	-	TGTGCCAGCAGCTTAGTTGTCTCTGTAAGCGACACTGAAGCTTTCTTT	CASSLVVSVSDTEAFF
-	TRBV9	TRBJ1-2	-	TGTGCCAGCAGCCCGACCGGCCGGGACGGACTCAACTATGGCTACACCTTC	CASSPTGRDGLNYGYTF
once	TRBV6-6	TRBJ2-5	-	TGTGCCAGCAGTTACGGCCAAGAGACCCAGTACTTC	CASSYGQETQYF
-	TRBV19	TRBJ1-1	-	TGTGCCAGTAGGGCAGGGCCACTAATCACTGAAGCTTTCTTT	CASRAGPLITEAFF
-	TRBV6-5	TRBJ2-1	TRBD2	TGTGCCAGCAACGGGGGGGCGAGGTATGAGCAGTTCTTC	CASNGGARYEQFF
-	TRBV4-1	TRBJ1-6	-	TGCGCCAGCCGCCCGGCTTGGGGGGAGAATTCACCCCTCCACTTT	CASRPAWGENSPLHF
few	TRBV4-3	TRBJ1-3	TRBD1	TGCGCCAGCAGCCATCTAGTCGGACAGGGAGGAAACACCATATATTTT	CASSHLVGQGGNTIYF
-	TRBV4-3	TRBJ1-2	-	TGCGCCAGCAGCCAAGAGGAAGGGGCGGACTATGGCTACACCTTC	CASSQEEGADYGYTF
-	TRBV27	TRBJ2-7	-	TGTGCCAGCAGTTTATCTCGGGTATCCTACGAGCAGTACTTC	CASSLSRVSYEQYF
few	TRBV9	TRBJ1-5	-	TGTGCCAGCAGCTTCGGACCTACAAATCAGCCCCAGCATTTT	CASSFGPTNQPQHF
once	TRBV2	TRBJ2-7	-	TGTGCCAGCAGTGAACGGGGGGCCCGACCCTCCTACGAGCAGTACTTC	CASSERGARPSYEQYF
-	TRBV27	TRBJ1-6	-	TGTGCCAGCAGTTTAGCCCCGGGAGGCTCACCCCTCCACTTT	CASSLAPGGSPLHF
-	TRBV6-6	TRBJ1-2	TRBD1	TGTGCCAGCAGTCTGACAGGGGCCAACTATGGCTACACCTTC	CASSLTGANYGYTF
-	TRBV7-9	TRBJ2-7	TRBD1	TGTGCCAGCAGCTCCCCCGGGACAGTATACGAGCAGTACTTC	CASSSPGTVYEQYF
few	TRBV27	TRBJ2-7	-	TGTGCCAGCAGTTTATCGTTAAGCGCAACTTACGAGCAGTACTTC	CASSLSLSATYEQYF
-	TRBV9	TRBJ2-5	TRBD2	TGTGCCAGCAGCGTAGCTAGCGGGGGTGAGACCCAGTACTTC	CASSVASGGETQYF
-	TRBV15	TRBJ2-2	-	TGTGCCACCAGCAGAGATTCGGAGTCAGCGAACACCGGGGAGCTGTTTTTT	CATSRDSESANTGELFF
-	TRBV5-6	TRBJ2-1	-	TGTGCCAGCAGCACCGGACGTAATGAGCAGTTCTTC	CASSTGRNEQFF
-	TRBV19	TRBJ2-2	TRBD1	TGTGCCAGTAGTATATATCCCCCGACAGGGCTGAACACCGGGGAGCTGTTTTTT	CASSIYPPTGLNTGELFF
-	TRBV5-1	TRBJ2-5	-	TGCGCCAGCAGCTTGGAGGTCGAAGAGACCCAGTACTTC	CASSLEVEETQYF
once	TRBV4-3	TRBJ2-7	-	TGCGCCAGCAGCCAGGGACTGGGGAGCTCCTACGAGCAGTACTTC	CASSQGLGSSYEQYF
-	TRBV2	TRBJ1-4	-	TGTGCCACCCGACCTGCAACTAATGAAAAACTGTTTTTT	CATRPATNEKLFF
-	TRBV7-9	TRBJ1-2	-	TGTGCCAGCAGCTTGAAAGGTGGAGAACCTTCTAACTATGGCTACACCTTC	CASSLKGGEPSNYGYTF
-	TRBV6-5	TRBJ2-1	-	TGTGCCAGTTACGGCCCAGGGAAGAATGAGCAGTTCTTC	CASYGPGKNEQFF
-	TRBV5-6	TRBJ2-1	TRBD2	TGTGCCAGCAGCTTTAGCGGGGGGCTGGATGAGCAGTTCTTC	CASSFSGGLDEQFF
-	TRBV6-1	TRBJ1-5	TRBD1	TGTGCCAGCTCCCGGGACAGGGGAGAGGGTCAGCCCCAGCATTTT	CASSRDRGEGQPQHF
-	TRBV11-1	TRBJ2-2	-	TGTGCCAGCAGCTTAGTTGCCGGGGCCAACACCGGGGAGCTGTTTTTT	CASSLVAGANTGELFF
-	TRBV10-1	TRBJ2-7	TRBD1	TGCGCCAGCAGTGAGAGGACAGGGGTGTTCTACGAGCAGTACTTC	CASSERTGVFYEQYF
-	TRBV2	TRBJ1-2	TRBD1	TGTGCCAGCAGTGCCAACAGGGGGTATGGCTACACCTTC	CASSANRGYGYTF
-	TRBV2	TRBJ2-5	TRBD2	TGTGCCAGCAGTACAATAGCGGGGGGCCGCCAAGAGACCCAGTACTTC	CASSTIAGGRQETQYF
-	TRBV28	TRBJ2-3	TRBD2	TGTGCCAGCAGTTCCCCGGGACTAGCGGGAGTGGGGAGTGCAGATACGCAGTATTTT	CASSSPGLAGVGSADTQYF
-	TRBV7-2	TRBJ1-1	-	TGTGCCAGCAGCTTAGGGAAGCGGCGCACTGAAGCTTTCTTT	CASSLGKRRTEAFF
-	TRBV4-1	TRBJ1-2	-	TGCGCCAGCAGCCCCCCGGAGGGTGGCTACACCTTC	CASSPPEGGYTF
-	TRBV5-1	TRBJ2-3	TRBD1	TGCGCCAGCGCAGGACAGGGAGATACGCAGTATTTT	CASAGQGDTQYF
-	TRBV6-6	TRBJ1-1	-	TGTGCCAGCAGCCAGGGGAACACTGAAGCTTTCTTT	CASSQGNTEAFF
-	TRBV30	TRBJ2-6	-	TGTGCCTGGAGTCATCCTGGGGCCAACGTCCTGACTTTC	CAWSHPGANVLTF